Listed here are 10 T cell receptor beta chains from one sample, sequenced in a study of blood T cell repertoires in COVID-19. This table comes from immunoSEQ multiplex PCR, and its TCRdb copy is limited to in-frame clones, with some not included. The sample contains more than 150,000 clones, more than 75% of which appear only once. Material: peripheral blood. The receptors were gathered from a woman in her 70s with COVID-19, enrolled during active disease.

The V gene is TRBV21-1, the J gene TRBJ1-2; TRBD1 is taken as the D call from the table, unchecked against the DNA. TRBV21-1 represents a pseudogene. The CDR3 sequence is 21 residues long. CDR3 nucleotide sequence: TGTGCCAGCAGCAAAAGGGACAGGGGGGATTCACAGTTGTCGTTCGGCTATGGCTACACCTTC. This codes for CASSKRDRGDSQLSFGYGYTF.

CDR3 coding DNA: TGTGCCAGCAGTGAACAGGGACAGGGAAATTCACCCCTCCACTTT. It yields the protein CASSEQGQGNSPLHF. The chain is built from TRBV2 and TRBJ1-6; 9 bases map to TRBD1. There are 15 residues in the CDR3. J lost 7 bases, V lost 2 bases, and 3 bases had no gene match. CDR1 SNHLY and CDR2 FYNNEI come from the germline V gene.

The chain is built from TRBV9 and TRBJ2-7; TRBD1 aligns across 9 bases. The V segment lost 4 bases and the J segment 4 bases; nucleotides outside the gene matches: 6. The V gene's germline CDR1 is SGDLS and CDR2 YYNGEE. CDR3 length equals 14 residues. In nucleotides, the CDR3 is TGTGCCAGCAGCACGAGGACAGGGGAGTACGAGCAGTACTTC. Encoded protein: CASSTRTGEYEQYF.

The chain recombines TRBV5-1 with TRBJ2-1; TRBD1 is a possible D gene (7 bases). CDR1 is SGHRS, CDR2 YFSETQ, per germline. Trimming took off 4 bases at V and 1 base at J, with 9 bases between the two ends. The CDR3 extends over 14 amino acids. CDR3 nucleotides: TGCGCCAGCAGCGCGGGACAGTCCTACAATGAGCAGTTCTTC. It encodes CASSAGQSYNEQFF.

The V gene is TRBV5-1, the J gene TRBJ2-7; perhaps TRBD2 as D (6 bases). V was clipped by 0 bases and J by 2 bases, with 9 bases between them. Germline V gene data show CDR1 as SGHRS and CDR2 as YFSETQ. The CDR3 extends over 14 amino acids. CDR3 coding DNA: TGCGCCAGCAGCTTGGTCTGGGGGGCCTACGAGCAGTACTTC. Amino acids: CASSLVWGAYEQYF.

CDR3 nucleotide sequence: TGTGCCAGTAGAACATTAGGGGTAGCCAAAAACATTCAGTACTTC. It is translated as CASRTLGVAKNIQYF. V gene TRBV19 combines with J gene TRBJ2-4, with a possible D match to TRBD1 (5 bases). The V gene's germline CDR1 is LNHDA and CDR2 SQIVND (reference sequence). CDR3 length: 15 amino acids. V was shortened by 6 bases and J by 0 bases, with 12 bases between the two germline ends.

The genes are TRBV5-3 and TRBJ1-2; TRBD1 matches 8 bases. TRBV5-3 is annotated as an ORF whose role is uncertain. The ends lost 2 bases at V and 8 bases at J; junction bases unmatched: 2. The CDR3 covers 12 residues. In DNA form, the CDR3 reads TGTGCCAGAAGCTTCAGGGGGCAAGGCTACACCTTC. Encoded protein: CARSFRGQGYTF.

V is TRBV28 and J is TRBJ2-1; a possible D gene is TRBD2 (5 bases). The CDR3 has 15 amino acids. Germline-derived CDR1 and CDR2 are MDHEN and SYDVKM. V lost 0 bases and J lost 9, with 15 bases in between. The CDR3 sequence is CASSLWRRGFGEQFF. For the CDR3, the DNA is TGTGCCAGCAGTTTATGGCGACGAGGGTTTGGTGAGCAGTTCTTC.

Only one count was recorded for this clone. CDR3 loop: CASSPRQGAEAKNIQYF. The CDR3 DNA reads TGTGCCAGCAGTCCCCGACAGGGGGCGGAAGCCAAAAACATTCAGTACTTC. The chain carries TRBV27 and TRBJ2-4; 10 positions agree with TRBD1. Trimming took 5 bases from V and 0 from J; bases not matched to a gene: 7. The CDR3 has 17 residues. Germline lookup yields CDR1 MNHEY and CDR2 SMNVEV (reference sequence).

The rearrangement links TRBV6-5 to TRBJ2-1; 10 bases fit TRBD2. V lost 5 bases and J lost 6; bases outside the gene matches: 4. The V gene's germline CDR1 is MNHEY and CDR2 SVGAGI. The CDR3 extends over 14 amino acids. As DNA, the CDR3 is TGTGCCAGCAGTCGCCGGACTAGCGGCAATGAGCAGTTCTTC. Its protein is CASSRRTSGNEQFF.